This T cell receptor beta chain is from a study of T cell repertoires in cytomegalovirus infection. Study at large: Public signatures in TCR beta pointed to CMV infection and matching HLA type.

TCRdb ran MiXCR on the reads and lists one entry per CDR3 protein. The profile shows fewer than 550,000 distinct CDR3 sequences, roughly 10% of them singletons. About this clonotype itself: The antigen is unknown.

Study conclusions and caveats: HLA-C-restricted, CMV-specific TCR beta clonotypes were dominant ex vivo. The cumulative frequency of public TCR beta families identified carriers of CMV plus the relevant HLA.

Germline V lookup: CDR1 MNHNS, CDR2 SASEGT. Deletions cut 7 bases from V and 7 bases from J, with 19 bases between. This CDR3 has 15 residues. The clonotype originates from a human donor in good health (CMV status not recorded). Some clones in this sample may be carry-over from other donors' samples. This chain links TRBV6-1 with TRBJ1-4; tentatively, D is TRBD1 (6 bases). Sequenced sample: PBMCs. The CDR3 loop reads CASTLSRGLGEKLFF. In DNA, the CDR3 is TGTGCCAGCACCCTGAGCAGGGGCCTCGGTGAAAAACTGTTTTTT.